The 20 T cell receptor beta chains listed next were all sequenced from one sample in a study of blood T cell repertoires in COVID-19 (dated by TCRdb to the early 2020s). Library preparation employed the immunoSEQ multiplex PCR assay. TCRdb re-hosts the immuneACCESS table, in-frame sequences only. Its copies lack some clones; in the studies checked, an unresolved V gene accounts for under half of them, and the cause for the rest is not known. The sample has about 85,000 clones on record, approximately 84% of them singletons. Of the sample, about 6.3% is held by the ten largest clones. Sequenced sample: peripheral blood. The receptor set was obtained from a man aged 60 to 75 with acute or convalescent COVID-19.

The gene calls are TRBV18 and TRBJ1-3; no clear D. CDR3 length: 14 amino acids. V gave up 5 bases and J gave up 1 base, with 9 bases separating them. Germline V gives CDR1 KGHSH, CDR2 LQKENI. This CDR3 reads CASSDTDSGNTIYF. Here the CDR3 DNA reads TGTGCCAGCTCAGACACGGATTCTGGAAACACCATATATTTT.

V gene TRBV24-1 combines with J gene TRBJ2-7, with 14 nucleotides matching TRBD2. Germline lookup yields CDR1 KGHDR and CDR2 SFDVKD. This CDR3 has 15 residues. The J segment lost 7 bases and the V segment lost 2 bases, leaving 3 bases of the junction unmatched. CDR3 sequence (DNA): TGTGCCACCAGTGATTCGGGACTAGCGGGGGTGGAGCAGTACTTC. Translating it yields CATSDSGLAGVEQYF.

The chain has TRBV19 and TRBJ1-2; TRBD1 matches at 9 bases. Germline V CDR1 and CDR2: LNHDA, SQIVND (reference sequence). The CDR3 sequence is 16 residues long. J lost 1 base, V lost 0 bases, and 3 bases had no gene match. CDR3 sequence reads: CASSIDLDRGNYGYTF. CDR3 nucleotides: TGTGCCAGTAGTATAGATCTGGACAGGGGTAACTATGGCTACACCTTC.

The rearrangement links TRBV4-1 to TRBJ1-5; a weak D match, TRBD1 (5 bases). This CDR3 has 15 residues. The ends were cut back, 0 bases at V and 6 bases at J, with 12 bases in the middle. Germline values: CDR1 MGHRA, CDR2 YSYEKL. CDR3 sequence reads: CASSQERTWGQPQHF. The CDR3 nucleotides read TGCGCCAGCAGCCAAGAAAGGACATGGGGTCAGCCCCAGCATTTT.

The chain employs TRBV19 and TRBJ2-7, with TRBD2 identical over 7 bases. CDR1 and CDR2 (germline): LNHDA, SQIVND (reference sequence). CDR3 length equals 17 residues. The junction had 15 bases not matched to a gene; V was cut back by 3 bases and J by 4 bases. The CDR3 nucleotides are TGTGCCAGTAGTATTTATGGAGGCCAGGGACTAAAGTACGAGCAGTACTTC. Its protein product is CASSIYGGQGLKYEQYF.

The V gene is TRBV19, the J gene TRBJ1-1; 10 nucleotides align to TRBD1. V was pared by 5 bases and J by 4 bases, with 10 bases of the junction left unmatched. This CDR3 spans 16 amino acids. From germline, CDR1 is LNHDA and CDR2 SQIVND (reference sequence). CDR3 amino acids: CASSDLTGGLFTEAFF. Here the CDR3 DNA reads TGTGCCAGTAGTGACTTGACAGGGGGCCTTTTCACTGAAGCTTTCTTT.

To note about this clone: This sample includes further DNA sequences coding for the same CDR3. The chain uses TRBV6-5 and TRBJ1-4; D possibly corresponds to TRBD1 (6 bases). Germline CDR1 reads MNHEY; CDR2 reads SVGAGI. The CDR3 is 15 amino acids. Between the trimmed V and J ends, which lost 4 bases and 0 bases, there was a span of 9 bases. The CDR3 loop reads CASSLTGATNEKLFF. The CDR3 coding sequence is TGTGCCAGCAGTTTGACAGGCGCAACTAATGAAAAACTGTTTTTT.

This sequence joins TRBV9 and TRBJ1-1; D is possibly TRBD1 (5 bases). Germline assignment: CDR1 SGDLS and CDR2 YYNGEE. CDR3 length equals 15 residues. Trimming stripped 0 bases from V and 2 bases from J, with 11 bases between. The CDR3 coding sequence is TGTGCCAGCAGCGTAGAGGGGTCCCCCAACACTGAAGCTTTCTTT. It is translated as CASSVEGSPNTEAFF. Supplemented by reference TRBV9 and TRBJ1-1, the full variable domain reads DSGVTQTPKHLITATGQRVTLRCSPRSGDLSVYWYQQSLDQGLQFLIQYYNGEERAKGNILERFSAQQFPDLHSELNLSSLELGDSALYFCASSVEGSPNTEAFFGQGTRLTVV.

The gene calls are TRBV27 and TRBJ2-7; possible D gene TRBD1, 5 bases. The CDR3 consists of 14 residues. Germline-derived CDR1 and CDR2 are MNHEY and SMNVEV (reference sequence). V gave up 3 bases and J gave up 4 bases, with 13 bases separating them. The CDR3 reads CASSFAAGSYEQYF. CDR3 DNA: TGTGCCAGCAGTTTTGCCGCAGGGTCTTACGAGCAGTACTTC.

The chain recombines TRBV7-2 with TRBJ1-2; TRBD1 matches 8 bases. Unmatched junction bases numbered 8, after V lost 4 bases and J lost 4 bases. The CDR3 has 15 amino acids. The germline CDR1 and CDR2 sequences are SGHTA and FQGNSA. This CDR3 is CASSSGQVSLYGYTF. DNA of the CDR3: TGTGCCAGCAGCTCGGGACAGGTCTCCCTCTATGGCTACACCTTC.

The chain combines TRBV10-3 with TRBJ1-3, with D perhaps TRBD1 (5 bases). The V end was cut by 9 bases, the J end by 2 bases, with 8 bases between. The CDR3 sequence is 12 residues long. Per germline, CDR1 ENHRY and CDR2 SYGVKD. CDR3 nucleotides: TGTGCCATGACAGAAACTGGAAACACCATATATTTT. Translating gives CAMTETGNTIYF.

The chain recombines TRBV11-2 with TRBJ2-7; D is ambiguous. The CDR3 is made up of 14 amino acids. Trimming stripped 2 bases from V and 0 bases from J, with 8 bases between. In germline, CDR1 is SGHAT, CDR2 FQNNGV. The CDR3 region has the DNA TGTGCCAGCAGCTTAATCGGAGACTCCTACGAGCAGTACTTC. Translation gives CASSLIGDSYEQYF.

The chain employs TRBV27 and TRBJ1-5; D is uncertain. The CDR3 sequence is 13 residues long. From germline, CDR1 is MNHEY and CDR2 SMNVEV (reference sequence). V was cut by 8 bases and J by 0 bases, with 8 bases left in between. The CDR3 bases are TGTGCCAGCGCAACTTATAGCAATCAGCCCCAGCATTTT. Amino acids: CASATYSNQPQHF.

The rearrangement joins TRBV5-1 to TRBJ2-3; 12 nucleotides align to TRBD2. Germline trimming cut 4 bases from V and 5 bases from J; bases unmatched to any gene: 8. This CDR3 is 16 amino acids long. Germline CDR1 and CDR2: SGHRS and YFSETQ. The CDR3 DNA sequence: TGCGCCAGCAGCCCAGCTAGCGGGGGGGCCGGAGATACGCAGTATTTT. Translation gives CASSPASGGAGDTQYF. The full variable domain, in which reference TRBV5-1 and TRBJ2-3 provide the parts outside the CDR3, is KAGVTQTPRYLIKTRGQQVTLSCSPISGHRSVSWYQQTPGQGLQFLFEYFSETQRNKGNFPGRFSGRQFSNSRSEMNVSTLELGDSALYLCASSPASGGAGDTQYFGPGTRLTVL.

The gene calls are TRBV24-1 and TRBJ2-1, with D possibly matching TRBD1 (5 bases). Trimming took 5 bases from V and 9 from J, leaving 10 bases between them. The CDR3 has 12 amino acids. CDR1 KGHDR and CDR2 SFDVKD come from the germline V gene. CDR3 DNA sequence: TGTGCCACCAGTGGGGGCAGAAGTGAGCAGTTCTTC. Protein sequence: CATSGGRSEQFF.

The CDR3 nucleotides are TGTGCCAGCAGCCCCAGGGCTAACTATGGCTACACCTTC. It translates to CASSPRANYGYTF. The chain couples TRBV5-8 to TRBJ1-2, with D maybe TRBD1 (5 bases). V shed 4 bases and J shed 0 bases, with 7 bases lying between them. The CDR3 loop spans 13 amino acids. Germline CDR1 and CDR2: SGHTS and YDEGEE.

The chain is built from TRBV15 and TRBJ2-7, with 11 bases aligning to TRBD1. The CDR3 totals 17 residues. J lost 5 bases, V lost 0 bases, and 9 bases had no gene match. Germline V lookup: CDR1 LNHNV, CDR2 YYDKDF (reference sequence). For the CDR3, the DNA is TGTGCCACCAGCAGAGACGTAAGGACAGGGGGCGCGGACGAGCAGTACTTC. Translating gives CATSRDVRTGGADEQYF.

The chain uses TRBV19 and TRBJ1-2; 11 bases are a match to TRBD1. Germline V gene lookup returns CDR1 LNHDA and CDR2 SQIVND (reference sequence). J gave up 7 bases and V 3 bases, and 1 base lay outside the gene matches. The CDR3 length is 13 residues. CDR3 amino acids: CASSIGTGGGYTF. The CDR3 coding sequence is TGTGCCAGTAGTATCGGGACAGGGGGTGGCTACACCTTC.

The V and J genes are TRBV6-5 and TRBJ1-2, with D uncertain. V was clipped by 5 bases and J by 5 bases, with 18 bases between them. The germline CDR1 and CDR2 sequences are MNHEY and SVGAGI. CDR3 length: 15 residues. CDR3 amino acids: CASSISPQRSYGYTF. The CDR3 DNA sequence: TGTGCCAGCAGTATCTCCCCGCAGAGGTCATATGGCTACACCTTC.

The chain uses TRBV12-2 and TRBJ1-6. TRBV12-2 has pseudogene status. The CDR3 totals 14 residues. The CDR3: CASRLVESNSPLHF. Here the CDR3 DNA reads TGTGCAAGTCGCTTAGTCGAGAGTAATTCACCCCTCCACTTT.